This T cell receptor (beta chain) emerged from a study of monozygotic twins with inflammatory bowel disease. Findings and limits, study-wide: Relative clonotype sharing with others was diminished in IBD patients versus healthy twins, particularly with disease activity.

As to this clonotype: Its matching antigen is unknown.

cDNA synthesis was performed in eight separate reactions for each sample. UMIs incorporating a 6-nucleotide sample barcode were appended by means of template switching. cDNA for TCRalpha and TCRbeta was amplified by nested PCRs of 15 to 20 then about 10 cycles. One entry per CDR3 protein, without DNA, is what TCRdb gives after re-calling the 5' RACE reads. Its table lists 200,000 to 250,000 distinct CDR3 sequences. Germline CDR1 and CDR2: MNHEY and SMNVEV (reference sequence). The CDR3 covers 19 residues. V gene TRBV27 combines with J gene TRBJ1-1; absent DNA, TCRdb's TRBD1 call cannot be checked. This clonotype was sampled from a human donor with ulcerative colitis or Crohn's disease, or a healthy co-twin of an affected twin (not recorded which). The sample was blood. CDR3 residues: CASSFRSGGARIMNTEAFF.